The source of this T cell receptor beta chain is a study of blood T cell repertoires in COVID-19. Germline V CDR1 and CDR2: SEHNR, FQNEAQ (reference sequence). The CDR3 has 16 residues. V was shortened by 5 bases and J by 5 bases, with 16 bases between the two germline ends. Libraries were prepared by immunoSEQ multiplex PCR; TCRdb keeps only in-frame clonotypes and omits some of them. The sample lists 200,000 to 300,000 clones, roughly 76% occurring once. The rearrangement uses TRBV7-9 and TRBJ1-6; the D gene is possibly TRBD1 (5 bases). This sequence was found in a woman over 75 with COVID-19, enrolled during active disease. Sequencing was done on a sample of peripheral blood. The CDR3 here is CASSPGGGRHNSPLHF. CDR3 nucleotides: TGTGCCAGCAGCCCAGGCGGGGGACGGCATAATTCACCCCTCCACTTT.